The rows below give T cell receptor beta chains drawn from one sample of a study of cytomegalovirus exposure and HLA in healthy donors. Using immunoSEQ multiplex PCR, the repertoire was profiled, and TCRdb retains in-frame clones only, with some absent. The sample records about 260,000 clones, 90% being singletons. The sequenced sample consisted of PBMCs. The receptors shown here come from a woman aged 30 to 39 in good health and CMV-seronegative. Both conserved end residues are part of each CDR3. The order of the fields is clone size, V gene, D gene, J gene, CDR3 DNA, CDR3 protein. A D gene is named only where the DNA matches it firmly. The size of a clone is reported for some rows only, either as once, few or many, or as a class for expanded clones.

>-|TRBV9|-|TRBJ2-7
TGTGCCAGCAGCGTAGGGGGTGACAGCTCCTACGAGCAGTACTTC
CASSVGGDSSYEQYF
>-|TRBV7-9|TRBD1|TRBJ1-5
TGTGCCAGCAGCGCATACACAGGGGAGGAGGCTCAGCCCCAGCATTTT
CASSAYTGEEAQPQHF
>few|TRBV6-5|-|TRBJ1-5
TGTGCCAGCAGTTATACCCGAAATCAGCCCCAGCATTTT
CASSYTRNQPQHF
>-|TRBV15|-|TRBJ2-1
TGTGCCTCTGGCCGAGTAGAGCGGTCCTCCGGGGGGCAGTTCTTC
CASGRVERSSGGQFF
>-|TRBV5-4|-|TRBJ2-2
TGTGCCAGCAGCTTGCCGGGGAGATCGAACACCGGGGAGCTGTTTTTT
CASSLPGRSNTGELFF
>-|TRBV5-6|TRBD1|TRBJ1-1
TGTGCCAGCAGCTTGGGGCGGACAGGGCGGGGCACTGAAGCTTTCTTT
CASSLGRTGRGTEAFF
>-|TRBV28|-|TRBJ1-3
TGTGCCAGCAGTCTAGGAACCTCTGGAAACACCATATATTTT
CASSLGTSGNTIYF
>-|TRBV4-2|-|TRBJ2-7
TGTGCCAGCAGCCAAGATGGGTACGAGCAGTACTTC
CASSQDGYEQYF
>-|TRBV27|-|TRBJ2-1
TGTGCCAGCAGTCCGGGACCCTCAAATGAGCAGTTCTTC
CASSPGPSNEQFF
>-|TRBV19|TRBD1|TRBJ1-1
TGTGCCAGTAGTCCCGGGACAGGGGGGAACACTGAAGCTTTCTTT
CASSPGTGGNTEAFF
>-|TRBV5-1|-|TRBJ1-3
TGCGCCAGCAGCTTCAGTGCCGGCTCTGGAAACACCATATATTTT
CASSFSAGSGNTIYF
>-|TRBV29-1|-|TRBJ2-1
TGCAGCGTTGAGGAGGGCGGTTTGGGTGAGCAGTTCTTC
CSVEEGGLGEQFF
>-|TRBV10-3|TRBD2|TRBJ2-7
TGTGCCATCAGGGGGTCTCTAGCGGGAGTGCCCTCCTACGAGCAGTACTTC
CAIRGSLAGVPSYEQYF
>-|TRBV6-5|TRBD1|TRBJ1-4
TGTGCCAGCAGAAGACAGGGTAGAGATGAAAAACTGTTTTTT
CASRRQGRDEKLFF
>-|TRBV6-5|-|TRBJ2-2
TGTGCCAGCAGAGGGGATACGGGGGTCACCGGGGAGCTGTTTTTT
CASRGDTGVTGELFF